This T cell receptor beta chain was captured by sequencing in a study of cytomegalovirus exposure and HLA in healthy donors. Study-wide findings and caveats: The classifier reportedly diagnosed cytomegalovirus status with high specificity and sensitivity. CMV antigen specificity of three CMV-associated chains was confirmed in vitro. The investigators catalogued 150 to 200 TCR beta chains as cytomegalovirus-associated.

Per germline, CDR1 MNHNS and CDR2 SASEGT. The CDR3 covers 14 residues. V dropped 1 base and J dropped 5 bases, with 11 bases sitting between them. As to this clone: What it recognizes is unknown.

The donors were in the approximately 120-subject validation cohort; that cohort was separate from the approximately 700-subject first cohort. Some clones are missing from TCRdb's copy, which holds only in-frame ones; the method was immunoSEQ multiplex PCR. The sample consists of 100,000 to 150,000 clones, around 94% of them appearing once. The chain links TRBV6-1 to TRBJ1-1, with a weak D call TRBD1 (5 bases). Sequencing used PBMCs. The receptor comes from a woman younger than 35 in good health and CMV-seronegative. This CDR3 is CASSEGQLWTEAFF. CDR3 nucleotides: TGTGCCAGCAGTGAAGGACAGCTTTGGACTGAAGCTTTCTTT.